A selection of T cell receptor beta chains follows, all from one sample in a study of early stage breast cancer tumors. Profiling relied on immunoSEQ multiplex PCR, and the TCRdb table lists in-frame clones only, not all of them. Of some 30,000 clones listed, 84% are singletons. The sequenced sample was blood. These receptors originate from a person in their fifties or sixties with breast cancer. CDR3s include the opening cysteine and the closing phenylalanine or tryptophan. The D gene is left open where the match is weak. Clone sizes are given selectively: once, few, many, or a class where the clone is expanded.

length: 12; J: TRBJ2-7; size: .; D: .; V: TRBV5-1; DNA: TGCGCCAGCAGCGTGGGACTGACCGAGCAGTACTTC; CDR3: CASSVGLTEQYF
length: 16; J: TRBJ2-2; size: .; D: .; V: TRBV9; DNA: TGTGCCAGCAGCGTAGATGTCGGGAGAGGCGCCGGGGAGCTGTTTTTT; CDR3: CASSVDVGRGAGELFF
length: 13; J: TRBJ1-1; size: once; D: TRBD1; V: TRBV19; DNA: TGTGCCAGTAGGGGACAGCGGAACACTGAAGCTTTCTTT; CDR3: CASRGQRNTEAFF
length: 15; J: TRBJ2-1; size: .; D: TRBD2; V: TRBV25-1; DNA: TGTGCCAGCAGTGAACTAGCGGGGGGAGGTTTCGAGCAGTTCTTC; CDR3: CASSELAGGGFEQFF
length: 14; J: TRBJ1-4; size: .; D: TRBD1; V: TRBV18; DNA: TGTGCCAGCTCTCGACAGGGAGGGGATGAAAAACTGTTTTTT; CDR3: CASSRQGGDEKLFF
length: 14; J: TRBJ2-1; size: .; D: .; V: TRBV28; DNA: TGTGCCAGCAGTTTCGATCCTAGCCTCAATGAGCAGTTCTTC; CDR3: CASSFDPSLNEQFF
length: 15; J: TRBJ2-7; size: .; D: .; V: TRBV11-2; DNA: TGTGCCAGCAGCTTAGGGCTACCCAAAAGGAACGAGCAGTACTTC; CDR3: CASSLGLPKRNEQYF
length: 16; J: TRBJ2-5; size: .; D: TRBD2; V: TRBV6-5; DNA: TGTGCCAGCAGTTACCCCCTCGCGGGGGGAGAAGAGACCCAGTACTTC; CDR3: CASSYPLAGGEETQYF
length: 14; J: TRBJ2-2; size: once; D: .; V: TRBV6-5; DNA: TGTGCCAGCAGGGACTGGCAGGCGGCCGGGGAGCTGTTTTTT; CDR3: CASRDWQAAGELFF
length: 17; J: TRBJ1-1; size: .; D: .; V: TRBV9; DNA: TGTGCCAGCAGCGTAGTAGGGGACGGACTACCGAACACTGAAGCTTTCTTT; CDR3: CASSVVGDGLPNTEAFF
length: 16; J: TRBJ2-3; size: .; D: TRBD2; V: TRBV6-6; DNA: TGTGCCAGCAGTGCTAAAGGGGAGGGAGGGACAGATACGCAGTATTTT; CDR3: CASSAKGEGGTDTQYF
length: 10; J: TRBJ1-1; size: .; D: .; V: TRBV4-3; DNA: TGCGCCAGCAGCCATATTCGAGCTTTCTTT; CDR3: CASSHIRAFF
length: 16; J: TRBJ1-1; size: few; D: TRBD1; V: TRBV7-9; DNA: TGTGCCAGCAGCCTTGGACAGGGGCGGGGGAACACTGAAGCTTTCTTT; CDR3: CASSLGQGRGNTEAFF
length: 15; J: TRBJ2-3; size: .; D: .; V: TRBV9; DNA: TGTGCCAGCAGCGTCGCCGGGGCGATAACAGATACGCAGTATTTT; CDR3: CASSVAGAITDTQYF
length: 14; J: TRBJ1-3; size: .; D: .; V: TRBV7-2; DNA: TGTGCCAGCAGCCCCTCGGGGGTAGGAAACACCATATATTTT; CDR3: CASSPSGVGNTIYF
length: 14; J: TRBJ1-6; size: .; D: .; V: TRBV5-4; DNA: TGTGCCAGCAGCGTCGAGGGGGTAAATTCACCCCTCCACTTT; CDR3: CASSVEGVNSPLHF
length: 12; J: TRBJ1-6; size: .; D: .; V: TRBV6-1; DNA: TGTGCCAGCAGCCTCAGGCATTCACCCCTCCACTTT; CDR3: CASSLRHSPLHF
length: 11; J: TRBJ2-5; size: .; D: .; V: TRBV28; DNA: TGTGCCAGCAGCGTTGGAGAGACCCAGTACTTC; CDR3: CASSVGETQYF
length: 17; J: TRBJ2-7; size: .; D: TRBD2; V: TRBV2; DNA: TGTGCCAGCAGTGAAGCGGGAGGACTAGCCCCTTCCTACGAGCAGTACTTC; CDR3: CASSEAGGLAPSYEQYF
length: 16; J: TRBJ1-6; size: .; D: .; V: TRBV10-3; DNA: TGTGCCATCAGTGACCCCCCCCGGGCTTATAATTCACCCCTCCACTTT; CDR3: CAISDPPRAYNSPLHF
length: 13; J: TRBJ1-1; size: .; D: TRBD1; V: TRBV5-6; DNA: TGTGCCAGCAGACCGGACAGGGGCCCTGAAGCTTTCTTT; CDR3: CASRPDRGPEAFF
length: 13; J: TRBJ2-5; size: .; D: .; V: TRBV7-9; DNA: TGTGCCAGCAGCTCCGGCCCCGCAGAGACCCAGTACTTC; CDR3: CASSSGPAETQYF
length: 16; J: TRBJ2-2; size: .; D: .; V: TRBV9; DNA: TGTGCCAGCAGCGTAGGTCCCCAAGGGAACACCGGGGAGCTGTTTTTT; CDR3: CASSVGPQGNTGELFF
length: 18; J: TRBJ2-5; size: .; D: .; V: TRBV19; DNA: TGTGCCAGTAGTATCCTAGGTCGGGGCGGGGGCCGCCAAGAGACCCAGTACTTC; CDR3: CASSILGRGGGRQETQYF
length: 15; J: TRBJ1-2; size: .; D: .; V: TRBV6-1; DNA: TGTGCCAGCAGTGCCGCAGGTTCAGTTGGCTATGGCTACACCTTC; CDR3: CASSAAGSVGYGYTF
length: 16; J: TRBJ2-5; size: .; D: TRBD2; V: TRBV27; DNA: TGTGCCAGCAGTCCCCAACAGCGGGGGGACCAAGAGACCCAGTACTTC; CDR3: CASSPQQRGDQETQYF
length: 12; J: TRBJ2-3; size: once; D: .; V: TRBV5-4; DNA: TGTGTCAGCAGCTTTTACGCAGATACGCAGTATTTT; CDR3: CVSSFYADTQYF